What follows describes a single T cell receptor (beta chain). Its antigen remains unidentified. The CDR3 sequence is 13 residues long. Germline CDR1 and CDR2: SNHLY and FYNNEI. V was shortened by 5 bases and J by 5 bases, with 12 bases between the two germline ends. The data were taken from a study of cytomegalovirus exposure and HLA in healthy donors. Study details: Some 85 million unique TCRs, all from HLA-typed donors, were included in an early release of the data.

Findings and limits, study-wide: In a later analysis, HLA-C alleles had the fewest associated TCRs, DRB1 alleles the most. TCR beta sequences numbering roughly 18,000 were associated with HLA alleles at 0.05 false discovery rate in a later analysis.

The primer mix had 60 Vbeta and 13 Jbeta primers. The assay was immunoSEQ multiplex PCR, and TCRdb's table has in-frame clones only and misses some. Of 110,000 or so clones in the sample, about 77% were seen once. The sample comprised PBMCs. The chain recombines TRBV2 with TRBJ2-5; tentatively, D is TRBD2 (6 bases). The receptor was isolated from a woman in her 30s in good health and CMV-seropositive. The CDR3 protein is CASSKDAGETQYF. DNA of the CDR3: TGTGCCAGCAGTAAAGATGCGGGGGAGACCCAGTACTTC.